The clone carrying this TCR beta chain was detected only a few times. The antigen is undetermined. This sample was included in a study of T-cell memory formation after mild COVID-19. Broader study findings: Day 15 to 85 contracting clones showed balanced CD4/CD8; day 15 to 37 expanders favored CD4+.

UMIs and sample barcodes were carried by the TCR alpha and TCR beta cDNA libraries that 5'RACE produced using constant-segment primers. Via MiXCR, TCRdb re-called the 5' RACE reads, giving one row per CDR3 protein. Among about 560,000 distinct CDR3 sequences listed, roughly 21% were seen once. CDR3 length: 15 residues. Per germline, CDR1 DFQATT and CDR2 SNEGSKA (reference sequence). Trimming removed 0 bases from V and 7 bases from J, with 18 bases in between. The receptor comes from an adult woman who had mild COVID-19 (a few samples of this study predate the infection). Cell type and time point are not known. The chain carries TRBV20-1 and TRBJ1-1; tentative D call: TRBD1 (6 bases). Specimen: PBMCs or a T cell subset sorted from them (not recorded which). The DNA for the CDR3 is TGCAGTGCTAGAGATCCCGCCGGGGGGGACATTGAAGCTTTCTTT. Its protein is CSARDPAGGDIEAFF.